This T cell receptor (beta chain) was obtained from a study of early T cells in non-severe SARS-CoV-2 infection. Unique molecular identifiers were affixed to single, distinct cDNA molecules. Via MiXCR, TCRdb re-called the 5' RACE reads, giving one row per CDR3 protein. The sample carries approximately 30,000 distinct CDR3 sequences, approximately 4.6% recorded once. This clonotype was detected only a few times. The V segment lost 3 bases and the J segment 0 bases; nucleotides outside the gene matches: 7. The length of the CDR3 is 19 residues. Per germline, CDR1 MDHEN and CDR2 SYDVKM. The J gene is TRBJ2-3, the V gene TRBV28; TRBD2 aligns across 15 bases. The TCR originated in an adult who was a healthcare worker with PCR-confirmed SARS-CoV-2 infection or an uninfected control (not recorded which). Sequenced sample: whole blood. In nucleotides, the CDR3 is TGTGCCAGCAGTTTGGGACTAGCGGGGGGATACACTAGCACAGATACGCAGTATTTT. This sequence encodes CASSLGLAGGYTSTDTQYF.